The 6 T cell receptor beta chains in this list originate from one sample, sequenced in a study. Cells sorted as Tregs were CD4+, CD25+ and CD127-/low. TCRdb re-called the 5' RACE reads with MiXCR, one entry per CDR3 protein. The table records about 40,000 distinct CDR3 sequences, more than 20% of them present only once. The specimen sequenced was Tregs sorted from a lymph node. All receptors come from a female donor with breast cancer.

There are many counts of this clonotype. The J gene is TRBJ2-5, the V gene TRBV5-1; D is unclear. V lost 4 bases, J lost 5 bases, and 12 bases lay in between. The CDR3 runs to 13 residues. CDR1 and CDR2 from the germline V gene are SGHRS and YFSETQ. Here the CDR3 DNA reads TGCGCCAGCAGCGGTTCCCTAGGGGAGACCCAGTACTTC. Translation gives CASSGSLGETQYF.

This clonotype occurred many times. The chain links TRBV7-6 to TRBJ1-2; D might be TRBD1 (5 bases). V was pared by 1 base and J by 5 bases, with 17 bases between. Germline V CDR1 and CDR2: SGHVS, FNYEAQ. The CDR3 consists of 16 residues. In DNA, the CDR3 is TGTGCCAGCAGCTTAGAGGGGCAGAACAACGCTTATGGCTACACCTTC. It specifies CASSLEGQNNAYGYTF.

This clonotype turned up a few times. The V gene is TRBV7-9, the J gene TRBJ2-7; D uncertain. V lost 3 bases, J lost 0 bases, and 9 bases lay in between. Germline V gives CDR1 SEHNR, CDR2 FQNEAQ (reference sequence). This CDR3 is built from 14 residues. DNA for the CDR3: TGTGCCAGCAGCTTTACATGGAGCTCCTACGAGCAGTACTTC. Protein: CASSFTWSSYEQYF.

This chain links TRBV4-2 with TRBJ2-7; D possibly corresponds to TRBD2 (6 bases). This CDR3 region has 12 residues. The germline V gene encodes CDR1 LGHNA and CDR2 YNFKEQ. The V gene lost 4 bases and the J gene lost 4 bases, with 8 bases spanning the gap. CDR3 region: CASSPGEYEQYF. For the CDR3, the DNA is TGTGCCAGCAGCCCGGGGGAGTACGAGCAGTACTTC.

The gene calls are TRBV29-1 and TRBJ2-7; D is unresolved. This CDR3 spans 12 amino acids. Trimming took off 8 bases at V and 2 bases at J, with 13 bases between the two ends. The germline V gene encodes CDR1 SQVTM and CDR2 ANQGSEA. CDR3 residues: CSLKTGPYEQYF. The CDR3 DNA is TGCAGCCTGAAGACCGGACCCTACGAGCAGTACTTC.

CDR3 in DNA: TGTGCCAGCAGCTTAAAGGGAGGTAGAGAAGAGACCCAGTACTTC. Its translation: CASSLKGGREETQYF. J is TRBJ2-5 and V is TRBV7-3; possibly TRBD2 for D (6 bases). Trimming cost V 1 base and J 3 bases, with 12 bases left between them. The CDR3 has 15 amino acids. From germline, CDR1 is SGHTA and CDR2 FQGTGA.